This record looks at one T cell receptor (beta chain) sequence and its context. The record originates from a study of blood T cell repertoires in COVID-19. Overall study: T cells, B-cell-depleted T cells, or PBMCs provided the cDNA or gDNA that served as material.

CDR1 and CDR2 from the germline V gene are SGHAT and FQNNGV. This CDR3 comprises 14 residues. V lost 5 bases to trimming and J lost 2 bases, with 9 bases between them. In the original analysis: Nucleated cell number was recorded as an estimate derived from reference gene primer amplification. Sequencing used immunoSEQ multiplex PCR; TCRdb keeps in-frame clones, though not all of them. That table is the source of V, J and clone size, and D and trimming were worked out from the DNA. The table lists approximately 65,000 clones, roughly 80% of them singletons, with about 25% in the top ten. Sequencing input: peripheral blood. The receptor's source is a human donor in a cohort sampled during active COVID-19. The chain is built from TRBV11-2 and TRBJ2-2; possibly TRBD2 for D (6 bases). The CDR3 nucleotides are TGTGCCAGCAGCAAGGGACTTAACACCGGGGAGCTGTTTTTT. Protein: CASSKGLNTGELFF. The full variable domain, in which reference TRBV11-2 and TRBJ2-2 provide the parts outside the CDR3, is EAGVAQSPRYKIIEKRQSVAFWCNPISGHATLYWYQQILGQGPKLLIQFQNNGVVDDSQLPKDRFSAERLKGVDSTLKIQPAKLEDSAVYLCASSKGLNTGELFFGEGSRLTVL.